This T cell receptor beta chain was obtained from a study of T cell responses to AZD1222 COVID-19 vaccine. The data were produced by immunoSEQ multiplex PCR, yet TCRdb's version contains in-frame clones alone and is incomplete. The data contain 150,000 or so clones, about 92% of them seen just once; the ten biggest clones take up 1.5% to 2%. This specimen was peripheral blood, taken on day 0 of AZD1222 vaccination. This receptor was identified in an adult in good health.

CDR3 in DNA: TGTGCCAGCAACACCGGGACAGGGGGTTACACTGAAGCTTTCTTT. Its protein is CASNTGTGGYTEAFF. This rearrangement joins TRBV28 to TRBJ1-1; TRBD1 aligns across 11 bases. The ends lost 7 bases at V and 3 bases at J; junction bases unmatched: 7. Germline CDR1 and CDR2: MDHEN and SYDVKM. This CDR3 is 15 amino acids long.